This TCR beta chain appears in the sequencing data of a study of cytomegalovirus exposure and HLA in healthy donors. In germline, CDR1 is MNHNS, CDR2 SASEGT. CDR3 size: 13 residues. Trimming took 4 bases from V and 1 from J, leaving 8 bases between them. Study-wide findings and caveats: Analysis was performed later, and it showed HLA-associated TCR beta chains to be more clonally expanded than equally common others. The majority of TCR sequences were rare, yet some public TCRs appeared in many donors. In a later analysis, TCR beta V- and J-gene trimming showed a link to a missense DCLRE1C variant.

In the PCR, 60 Vbeta and 13 Jbeta primers were used. Assay used: immunoSEQ multiplex PCR; TCRdb lists only in-frame clones, some missing. The sample contains some 150,000 clones, around 79% of which appear only once. About this clone itself: Its antigen is not identified.

The TCR sequence derives from a woman between 40 and 50 years old in good health and CMV-seronegative. The sample comprised PBMCs. The rearrangement uses TRBV6-1 and TRBJ2-7, with D unclear. This CDR3 reads CASSAARSYEQYF. The CDR3 DNA follows: TGTGCCAGCAGTGCCGCCAGATCCTACGAGCAGTACTTC.